The text below deals with one TCR beta chain. The antigen is unknown. The source of the sample is a study of shared clonotypes between healthy human individuals. Naivety among CD8 cells was defined by CD45RO negativity and positive CCR7 selection, thereby excluding terminally differentiated effector memory CD45RA+ cells. Authors' analysis steps: As immunoSEQ supplied junction-only sequences (without quality scores), filtering differed. Sequencing was performed with immunoSEQ multiplex PCR; in TCRdb, only in-frame clones are kept and a portion is missing. That table supplies the V and J calls and clone size; D and trimming were determined from the DNA. This sample has some 580,000 clones; roughly 98% occur once, and the top ten carry 0.3%. Study outcomes and limitations: Sampling was confined to blood; repertoires within tissues likely differ.

The V gene lost 7 bases and the J gene lost 4 bases, with 14 bases spanning the gap. This CDR3 is 13 amino acids long. Germline-derived CDR1 and CDR2 are SGHKS and YYEKEE (reference sequence). The clonotype comes from a man between 25 and 39 years old in good health. Sequenced material: naive CD8+ T cells sorted from blood. The genes are TRBV5-5 and TRBJ1-2; unclear D gene. The CDR3 region is CASSSRKTYGYTF. CDR3 nucleotides: TGTGCCAGCTCCTCGCGAAAGACCTATGGCTACACCTTC.